These 17 T cell receptor beta chains were sequenced from one sample in a study of T cell responses to AZD1222 COVID-19 vaccine. Profiled with immunoSEQ multiplex PCR; TCRdb holds only in-frame clones, not every one. The sample carries 110,000 to 150,000 clones, over 90% recorded once. The sequencing here drew on peripheral blood, taken on day 0 of AZD1222 vaccination. The source of these receptors is an adult in good health.

CDR3 nucleotide sequence: TGTGCCTGGAGTCATATAACGCGAGCGGGAGTATTCGCTGGGGAGCTGTTTTTT. This sequence encodes CAWSHITRAGVFAGELFF. The chain couples TRBV30 to TRBJ2-2, with 8 bases fitting TRBD2. The CDR3 runs to 18 residues. Trimming at V came to 2 bases and at J to 8 bases, leaving 19 bases not matched to a gene. Per the germline V gene, CDR1 is GTSNPN and CDR2 is SVGIG (reference sequence).

Relative to its sample, this clone is medium-sized. The V call is TRBV29-1, the J call TRBJ2-7, with unresolved D. V lost 4 bases and J 2 bases, leaving 18 bases between the germline ends. Germline loops: CDR1 SQVTM, CDR2 ANQGSEA. The CDR3 sequence is 15 residues long. CDR3 nucleotides: TGCAGCGTTGGGGCGACGTCGGACGGACCCTACGAGCAGTACTTC. It codes for CSVGATSDGPYEQYF.

This chain uses TRBV19 with TRBJ2-7; 7 nucleotides line up with TRBD1. This CDR3 is built from 14 residues. CDR1 is LNHDA, CDR2 SQIVND, per germline (reference sequence). With V trimmed by 6 bases and J by 5 bases, 10 bases remained unmatched. The CDR3 DNA reads as TGTGCCAGTAGCTCCGGCGACAGGGACCACGAGCAGTACTTC. It specifies CASSSGDRDHEQYF. The variable domain in full, with the rest retrieved from reference TRBV19 and TRBJ2-7, is DGGITQSPKYLFRKEGQNVTLSCEQNLNHDAMYWYRQDPGQGLRLIYYSQIVNDFQKGDIAEGYSVSREKKESFPLTVTSAQKNPTAFYLCASSSGDRDHEQYFGPGTRLTVT.

CDR3 residues: CASRYSGRGLAGGSYNEQFF. The CDR3 coding sequence is TGTGCAAGTCGTTACTCAGGGAGAGGACTAGCGGGAGGCTCCTACAATGAGCAGTTCTTC. The rearrangement joins TRBV12-2 to TRBJ2-1; the table's D call, TRBD2, has no DNA check behind it. TRBV12-2 is annotated as a pseudogene. This CDR3 is built from 20 residues.

The V and J genes are TRBV5-4 and TRBJ1-2; D may be TRBD1 (5 bases). The germline V gene encodes CDR1 SGHNT and CDR2 YYREEE (reference sequence). The CDR3 has 15 residues. V gave up 0 bases and J gave up 2 bases, with 11 bases separating them. The DNA for the CDR3 is TGTGCCAGCAGCTTGGGGGCAGGGCTAAACTATGGCTACACCTTC. Amino acids: CASSLGAGLNYGYTF.

This chain joins TRBV28 and TRBJ2-1, with a weak D call TRBD2 (6 bases). V gave up 8 bases and J gave up 6 bases, with 14 bases separating them. This CDR3 region has 13 residues. CDR1 is MDHEN, CDR2 SYDVKM, per germline. The DNA for the CDR3 is TGTGCCAGCCGACGTGGAGGGATCAATGAGCAGTTCTTC. Protein product: CASRRGGINEQFF.

The chain has TRBV4-1 and TRBJ2-1; TRBD2 agrees at 7 bases. The CDR3 consists of 16 residues. CDR1 and CDR2 (germline): MGHRA, YSYEKL. Unmatched junction bases numbered 2, after V lost 0 bases and J lost 0 bases. The CDR3 region has the DNA TGCGCCAGCAGCCAAGATGGGAGGGACTCCTACAATGAGCAGTTCTTC. Translated, it gives CASSQDGRDSYNEQFF.

The chain employs TRBV6-1 and TRBJ1-2; a possible D gene is TRBD1 (5 bases). Germline lookup yields CDR1 MNHNS and CDR2 SASEGT. The CDR3 has 15 residues. V was pared by 3 bases and J by 3 bases, with 14 bases between. As DNA, the CDR3 is TGTGCCAGCAGTGAGGGATTGGGACGCGACTATGGCTACACCTTC. This gives the protein CASSEGLGRDYGYTF.

The chain is built from TRBV7-9 and TRBJ2-1, with D maybe TRBD2 (6 bases). The CDR3 has 16 residues. From germline, CDR1 is SEHNR and CDR2 FQNEAQ (reference sequence). Trimming pared 5 bases from V and 5 bases from J, leaving 19 bases between. The CDR3: CASSGREPKFHNEQFF. The CDR3 DNA sequence: TGTGCCAGCAGCGGCCGGGAGCCCAAATTTCACAATGAGCAGTTCTTC.

The chain recombines TRBV27 with TRBJ2-7; perhaps TRBD2 as D (6 bases). Trimming took 1 base from V and 3 from J, leaving 10 bases between them. There are 14 residues in the CDR3. CDR1 is MNHEY, CDR2 SMNVEV, per germline (reference sequence). This CDR3 is CASSLFAGGYEQYF. For the CDR3, the DNA is TGTGCCAGCAGTTTATTTGCCGGGGGCTACGAGCAGTACTTC.

This sequence joins TRBV19 and TRBJ1-5; D possibly corresponds to TRBD1 (5 bases). Trimming took off 3 bases at V and 1 base at J, with 10 bases between the two ends. This CDR3 spans 15 amino acids. CDR1 and CDR2 from the germline V gene are LNHDA and SQIVND (reference sequence). The CDR3 protein is CASSMIRDSNQPQHF. CDR3 DNA sequence: TGTGCCAGTAGTATGATCCGGGACAGCAATCAGCCCCAGCATTTT.

In this sample, this clone turned up once. In DNA form, the CDR3 reads TGTGCCAGCAGTTTGGGGGAGTTTGATACGCAGTATTTT. It encodes CASSLGEFDTQYF. The rearrangement uses TRBV27 and TRBJ2-3; D might be TRBD1 or TRBD2, each matching 5 bases. V was cut by 3 bases and J by 6 bases, with 10 bases left in between. The CDR3 extends over 13 amino acids. The V gene's germline CDR1 is MNHEY and CDR2 SMNVEV (reference sequence).

The chain has TRBV4-1 and TRBJ1-4; the D gene is possibly TRBD1 (5 bases). Germline V lookup: CDR1 MGHRA, CDR2 YSYEKL. This CDR3 is built from 16 residues. Deletions cut 0 bases from V and 0 bases from J, with 8 bases between. This CDR3 is CASSQELGATNEKLFF. The CDR3 coding sequence is TGCGCCAGCAGCCAAGAATTGGGGGCAACTAATGAAAAACTGTTTTTT.

This clone was observed once. In nucleotides, the CDR3 is TGTGCCAGCAGATCCCCAGGGCGATATGGCTACACCTTC. Translating gives CASRSPGRYGYTF. V usage is TRBV6-5 and J usage is TRBJ1-2; TRBD1 might be the D (5 bases). Germline V lookup: CDR1 MNHEY, CDR2 SVGAGI. V was cut by 6 bases and J by 5 bases, with 13 bases left in between. The CDR3 loop spans 13 amino acids.

V is TRBV3-1 (or the pseudogene TRBV3-2) and J is TRBJ1-1; tentative D call: TRBD1 (5 bases). V lost 4 bases and J lost 5, with 17 bases in between. The CDR3 totals 15 residues. CDR1 LGHDT and CDR2 YNNKEL come from the germline V gene (reference sequence). The CDR3 is CASSPPLGGGTEAFF. The CDR3 DNA is TGTGCCAGCAGCCCCCCGTTAGGCGGGGGGACTGAAGCTTTCTTT.

The chain has TRBV27 and TRBJ1-5; a weak D match, TRBD1 (5 bases). Germline CDR1 and CDR2: MNHEY and SMNVEV (reference sequence). CDR3 size: 13 residues. V was pared by 3 bases and J by 8 bases, with 11 bases between. CDR3 bases: TGTGCCAGCAGTTTGTCCAGGGCTGAGCCCCAGCATTTT. Encoded protein: CASSLSRAEPQHF.

This chain links TRBV27 with TRBJ1-1, with 7 bases aligning to TRBD1. CDR3 length equals 14 residues. Looked up from germline, CDR1 is MNHEY and CDR2 is SMNVEV (reference sequence). The V and J ends lost 2 bases and 7 bases, in that order; junction bases with no gene match: 7. For the CDR3, the DNA is TGTGCCAGCAGTTTAAGATTTGGGACAGATGAAGCTTTCTTT. This sequence encodes CASSLRFGTDEAFF.